The 5 T cell receptor beta chains reported below all come from one sample, sequenced in a study of T cell repertoires in cytomegalovirus infection. Via MiXCR, TCRdb re-called the reads, giving one row per CDR3 protein. Here the sample spans 750,000 to 950,000 distinct CDR3 sequences, about 27% being singletons. Their specific antigens are unknown. Material: cultured CD8+ T cells from PBMCs, obtained from culture after CMV antigen stimulation. The origin of the receptors is a human donor in good health (CMV status not recorded). Some clones in this sample may be carry-over from other donors' samples.

The chain uses TRBV7-6 and TRBJ1-2, with TRBD1 identical over 9 bases. Germline V gives CDR1 SGHVS, CDR2 FNYEAQ. The CDR3 length is 14 residues. After removal of 2 bases from V and 4 bases from J, the junction contained 2 bases not matched to a gene. The CDR3 reads CASSLTGQGYGYTF. CDR3 DNA: TGTGCCAGCAGCTTAACGGGACAGGGCTATGGCTACACCTTC. Complete variable domain (other parts from reference TRBV7-6 and TRBJ1-2): GAGVSQSPRYKVTKRGQDVALRCDPISGHVSLYWYRQALGQGPEFLTYFNYEAQQDKSGLPNDRFSAERPEGSISTLTIQRTEQRDSAMYRCASSLTGQGYGYTFGSGTRLTVV.

In this sample, this clonotype turned up many times. This rearrangement joins TRBV7-2 to TRBJ1-4; weak D call: TRBD1 (5 bases). Per germline, CDR1 SGHTA and CDR2 FQGNSA. The ends were cut back, 4 bases at V and 7 bases at J, with 19 bases in the middle. The CDR3 is 16 residues long. The CDR3 protein is CASSSPRPGGFEKLFF. The CDR3 nucleotides read TGTGCCAGCAGCTCTCCTCGTCCTGGGGGATTTGAAAAACTGTTTTTT.

The table lists this clonotype with a few counts. The rearrangement links TRBV10-3 to TRBJ1-5; D call uncertain. The CDR3 extends over 16 amino acids. The V and J ends lost 0 bases and 6 bases respectively, with 15 bases between them. Germline CDR1 reads ENHRY; CDR2 reads SYGVKD. The CDR3 DNA reads TGTGCCATCAGTGAGTCGACTGAGGGCAGTCCTCAGCCCCAGCATTTT. Protein product: CAISESTEGSPQPQHF.

This clonotype was seen a handful of times. V usage is TRBV12-3 or TRBV12-4 and J usage is TRBJ1-5; TRBD1 matches 10 bases. J was trimmed by 2 bases and V by 7 bases; bases with no gene match: 8. This CDR3 contains 16 residues. The DNA of the CDR3 is TGTGCCAGCAACTTGGCCGGGACAGGGGGCAATCAGCCCCAGCATTTT. This sequence encodes CASNLAGTGGNQPQHF.

Notes on this clonotype: The junction does not match germline at one end; this may be a read error. The chain employs TRBV4-3 and TRBJ2-1; either TRBD1 or TRBD2 may fit D (5 bases each). This CDR3 is built from 13 residues. CDR1 is LGHNA, CDR2 YSLEER, per germline. CDR3 in DNA: TGCGCCAGCAGCCCCCGAGGGGTCAATGAGCAGTTGTTC. Its translation is CASSPRGVNEQLF.